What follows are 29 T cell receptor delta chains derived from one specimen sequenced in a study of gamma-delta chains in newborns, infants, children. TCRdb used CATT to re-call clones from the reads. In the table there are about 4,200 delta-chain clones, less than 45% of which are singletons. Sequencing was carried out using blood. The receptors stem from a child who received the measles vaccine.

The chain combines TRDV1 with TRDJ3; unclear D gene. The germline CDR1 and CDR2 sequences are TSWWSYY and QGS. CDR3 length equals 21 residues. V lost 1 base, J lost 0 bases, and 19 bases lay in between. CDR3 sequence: CALGERLRGCARSWDTRQMFF. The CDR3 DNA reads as TGTGCTCTTGGGGAACGTCTCCGTGGGTGCGCCCGCTCCTGGGACACCCGACAGATGTTTTTC.

CDR3 region: CACDPAPYWGIADTDKLIF. CDR3 nucleotides: TGTGCCTGTGACCCAGCACCTTACTGGGGGATAGCGGACACCGATAAACTCATCTTT. The chain combines TRDV2 with TRDJ1; 11 nucleotides match TRDD3. From germline, CDR1 is GEAIGNYY and CDR2 EKD. Trimming took 3 bases from V and 0 from J; bases not matched to a gene: 14. The CDR3 is made up of 19 amino acids.

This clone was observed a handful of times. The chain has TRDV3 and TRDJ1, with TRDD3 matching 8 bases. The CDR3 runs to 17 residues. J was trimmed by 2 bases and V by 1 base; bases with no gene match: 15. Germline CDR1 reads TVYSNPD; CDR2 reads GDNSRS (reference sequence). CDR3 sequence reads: CAFKPPLLGVPTDKLIF. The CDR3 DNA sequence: TGTGCCTTTAAGCCCCCCCTACTGGGGGTCCCGACCGATAAACTCATCTTT.

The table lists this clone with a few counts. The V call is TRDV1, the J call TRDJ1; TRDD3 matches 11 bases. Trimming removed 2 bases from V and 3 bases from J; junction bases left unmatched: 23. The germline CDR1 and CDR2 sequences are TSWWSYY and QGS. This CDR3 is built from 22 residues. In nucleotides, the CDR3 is TGTGCTCTTGGGGAATTCACCTCCTTCCTACATTACTGGGGGATATTCGCCGATAAACTCATCTTT. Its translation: CALGEFTSFLHYWGIFADKLIF.

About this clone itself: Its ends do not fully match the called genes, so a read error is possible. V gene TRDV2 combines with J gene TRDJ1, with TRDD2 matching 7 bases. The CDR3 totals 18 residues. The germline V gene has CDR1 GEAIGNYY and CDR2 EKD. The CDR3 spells CARDFLLAGNHYTDKLIF. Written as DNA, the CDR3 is TGTGCCCGTGATTTCCTACTTGCGGGGAACCATTACACCGATAAACTCATCTTT.

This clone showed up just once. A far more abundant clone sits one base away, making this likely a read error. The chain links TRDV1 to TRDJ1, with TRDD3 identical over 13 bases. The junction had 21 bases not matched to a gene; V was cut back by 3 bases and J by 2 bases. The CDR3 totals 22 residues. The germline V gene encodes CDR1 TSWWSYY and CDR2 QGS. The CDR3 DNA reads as TGTGCTCTTGGGGACCTTTTCTATCCCTTCCACTGGGGGATACGCAGTACCGATAAACTCATCTTT. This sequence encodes CALGDLFYPFHWGIRSTDKLIF.

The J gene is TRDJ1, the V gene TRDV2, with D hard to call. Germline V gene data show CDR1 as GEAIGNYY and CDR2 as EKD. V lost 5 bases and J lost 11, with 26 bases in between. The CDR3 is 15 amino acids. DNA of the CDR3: TGTGCCTGTGTCTTTCAACTAGCGTCGATGGGAAGGCTCATCTTT. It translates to CACVFQLASMGRLIF.

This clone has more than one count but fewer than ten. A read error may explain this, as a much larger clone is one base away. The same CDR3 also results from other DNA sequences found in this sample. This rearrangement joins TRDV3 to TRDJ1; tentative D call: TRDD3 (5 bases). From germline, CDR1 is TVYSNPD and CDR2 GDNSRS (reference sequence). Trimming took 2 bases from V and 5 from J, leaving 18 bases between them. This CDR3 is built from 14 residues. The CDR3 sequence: CAFEAQGGLDKLIF. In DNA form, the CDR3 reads TGTGCCTTTGAGGCTCAAGGGGGGCTAGATAAACTCATCTTT. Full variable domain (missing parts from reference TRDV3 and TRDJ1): CDKVTQSSPDQTVASGSEVVLLCTYDTVYSNPDLFWYRIRPDYSFQFVFYGDNSRSEGADFTQGRFSVKHILTQKAFHLVISPVRTEDSATYYCAFEAQGGLDKLIFGKGTRVTVEP.

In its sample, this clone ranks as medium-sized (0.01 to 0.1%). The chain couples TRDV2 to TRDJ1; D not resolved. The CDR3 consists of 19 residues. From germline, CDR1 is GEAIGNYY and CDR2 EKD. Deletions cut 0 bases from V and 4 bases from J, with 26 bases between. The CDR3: CACDTDSPHASLAFDKLIF. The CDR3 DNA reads TGTGCCTGTGACACCGATTCTCCCCACGCGTCCCTGGCCTTCGATAAACTCATCTTT.

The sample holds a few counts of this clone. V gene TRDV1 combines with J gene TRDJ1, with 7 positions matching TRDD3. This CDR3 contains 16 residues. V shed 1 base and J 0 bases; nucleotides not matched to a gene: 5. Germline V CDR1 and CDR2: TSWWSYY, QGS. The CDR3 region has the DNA TGTGCTCTTGGGGAACATATCGGGGGATACACCGATAAACTCATCTTT. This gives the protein CALGEHIGGYTDKLIF.

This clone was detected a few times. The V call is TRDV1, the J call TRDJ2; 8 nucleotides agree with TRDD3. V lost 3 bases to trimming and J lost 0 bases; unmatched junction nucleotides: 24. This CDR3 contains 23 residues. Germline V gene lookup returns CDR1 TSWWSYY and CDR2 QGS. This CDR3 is CALGESLGSWGIREEALTAQLFF. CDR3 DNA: TGTGCTCTTGGGGAGAGCTTGGGCTCGTGGGGGATTCGGGAAGAGGCTTTGACAGCACAACTCTTCTTT.

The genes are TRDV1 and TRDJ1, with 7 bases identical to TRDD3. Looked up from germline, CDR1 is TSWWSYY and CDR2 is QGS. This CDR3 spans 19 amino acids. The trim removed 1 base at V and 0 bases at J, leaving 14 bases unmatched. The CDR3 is CALGEPLRRWGSYTDKLIF. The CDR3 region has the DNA TGTGCTCTTGGGGAACCTCTACGGCGCTGGGGGTCCTACACCGATAAACTCATCTTT.

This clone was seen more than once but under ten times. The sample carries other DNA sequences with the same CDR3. The CDR3 DNA follows: TGTGCAGCAAGCGACGTGGTGACCGACTGGGGGATACTCCCTGACACCGATAAACTCATCTTT. This encodes CAASDVVTDWGILPDTDKLIF. V is TRAV29/DV5 and J is TRDJ1; TRDD3 matches 12 bases. With V trimmed by 0 bases and J by 0 bases, 18 bases remained unmatched. The germline V gene encodes CDR1 NSMFDY and CDR2 ISSIKDK. The CDR3 runs 21 residues.

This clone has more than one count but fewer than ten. Here the CDR3 DNA reads TGTGCTCTTGGCTATACCTGGCCTTCCTTGTTTCCTGGGGGATCCAACGGCGGGTACACCGATAAACTCATCTTT. Translated: CALGYTWPSLFPGGSNGGYTDKLIF. This chain connects TRDV1 to TRDJ1; TRDD3 matches 9 bases. The length of the CDR3 is 25 residues. CDR1 and CDR2 (germline): TSWWSYY, QGS. V lost 6 bases and J lost 0; bases outside the gene matches: 35.

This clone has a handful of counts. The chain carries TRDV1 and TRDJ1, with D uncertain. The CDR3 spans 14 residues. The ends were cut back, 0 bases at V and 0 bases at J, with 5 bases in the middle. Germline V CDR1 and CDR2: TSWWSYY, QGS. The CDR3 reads CALGELLYTDKLIF. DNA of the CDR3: TGTGCTCTTGGGGAACTCCTTTACACCGATAAACTCATCTTT.

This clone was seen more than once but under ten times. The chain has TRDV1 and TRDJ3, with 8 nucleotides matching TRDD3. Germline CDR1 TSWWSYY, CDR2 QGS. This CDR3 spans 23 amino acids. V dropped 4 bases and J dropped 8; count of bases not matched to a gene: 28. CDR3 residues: CALGGIPLQHTGGSAWNTRQMFF. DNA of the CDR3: TGTGCTCTTGGGGGCATCCCCCTACAGCATACTGGGGGGTCAGCTTGGAACACCCGACAGATGTTTTTC.

Here the CDR3 DNA reads TGTGCTCTTGGGGACCCCCCTATCCTAACCCCCTGGAGAGACACCGATAAACTCATCTTT. It encodes CALGDPPILTPWRDTDKLIF. The V and J genes are TRDV1 and TRDJ1; maybe TRDD2 (5 bases). V shed 3 bases and J shed 0 bases, with 26 bases lying between them. The CDR3 loop spans 20 amino acids. Germline V gives CDR1 TSWWSYY, CDR2 QGS.

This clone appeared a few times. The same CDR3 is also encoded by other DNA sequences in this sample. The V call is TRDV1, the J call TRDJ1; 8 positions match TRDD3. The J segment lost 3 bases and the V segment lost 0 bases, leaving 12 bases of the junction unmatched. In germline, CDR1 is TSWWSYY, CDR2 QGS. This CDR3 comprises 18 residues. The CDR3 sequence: CALGELNWGPRVSDKLIF. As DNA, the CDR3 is TGTGCTCTTGGGGAACTGAACTGGGGGCCACGGGTCTCCGATAAACTCATCTTT.

CDR3 in amino acids: CALGDAGTSLYEGGGPSDKLIF. The CDR3 nucleotides are TGTGCTCTTGGAGACGCCGGGACCTCCCTCTACGAGGGTGGGGGACCTTCCGATAAACTCATCTTT. The rearrangement joins TRDV1 to TRDJ1, with 7 bases lining up with TRDD3. The CDR3 has 22 amino acids. The J segment lost 3 bases and the V segment lost 6 bases, leaving 31 bases of the junction unmatched. Germline values: CDR1 TSWWSYY, CDR2 QGS.

The CDR3 loop reads CALGDYPLVYTDKLIF. The CDR3 DNA sequence: TGTGCTCTTGGGGATTACCCCCTAGTCTACACCGATAAACTCATCTTT. The J gene is TRDJ1, the V gene TRDV1; no clear D. This CDR3 has 16 residues. Germline V gives CDR1 TSWWSYY, CDR2 QGS. Trimming cost V 3 bases and J 0 bases, with 14 bases left between them.

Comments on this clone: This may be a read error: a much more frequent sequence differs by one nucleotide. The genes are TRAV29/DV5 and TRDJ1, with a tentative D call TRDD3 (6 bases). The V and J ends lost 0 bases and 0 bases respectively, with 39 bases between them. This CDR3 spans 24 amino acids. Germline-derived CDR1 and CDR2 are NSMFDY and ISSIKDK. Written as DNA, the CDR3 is TGTGCAGCAAGCGCGATAAGGCCTTCAACGCACTGGGAGATACTAGGAGGGGACACCGATAAACTCATCTTT. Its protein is CAASAIRPSTHWEILGGDTDKLIF.

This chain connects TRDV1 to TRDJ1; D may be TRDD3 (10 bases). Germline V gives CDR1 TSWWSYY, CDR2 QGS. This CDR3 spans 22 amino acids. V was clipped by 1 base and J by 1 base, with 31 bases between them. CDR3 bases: TGTGCTCTTGGGGAACACGGCCTTCCTACGATCTGGGGGATATTTGGCACCGATAAACTCATCTTT. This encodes CALGEHGLPTIWGIFGTDKLIF.

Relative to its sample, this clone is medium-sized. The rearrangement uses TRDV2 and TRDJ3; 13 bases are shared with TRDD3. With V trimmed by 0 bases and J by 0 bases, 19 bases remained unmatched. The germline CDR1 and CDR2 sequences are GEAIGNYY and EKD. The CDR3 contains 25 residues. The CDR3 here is CACDTPRTGGYVWNTSSWDTRQMFF. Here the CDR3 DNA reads TGTGCCTGTGACACCCCCCGTACTGGGGGATACGTCTGGAACACGAGCTCCTGGGACACCCGACAGATGTTTTTC.

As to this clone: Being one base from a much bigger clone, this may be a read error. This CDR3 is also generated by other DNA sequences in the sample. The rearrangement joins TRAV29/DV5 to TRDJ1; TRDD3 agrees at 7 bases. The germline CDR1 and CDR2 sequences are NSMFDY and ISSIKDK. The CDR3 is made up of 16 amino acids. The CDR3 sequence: CAASHPPWGPTDKLIF. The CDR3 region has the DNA TGTGCAGCAAGCCATCCTCCCTGGGGGCCCACCGACAAACTCATCTTT.

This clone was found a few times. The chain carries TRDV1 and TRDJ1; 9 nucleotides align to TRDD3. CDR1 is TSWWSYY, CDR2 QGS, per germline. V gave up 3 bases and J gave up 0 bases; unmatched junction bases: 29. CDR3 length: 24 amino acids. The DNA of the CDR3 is TGTGCTCTTGGGGATTTCCTGAGCACTGGGGGACCCTACTGTAGGGGCGGTTACACCGATAAACTCATCTTT. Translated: CALGDFLSTGGPYCRGGYTDKLIF.

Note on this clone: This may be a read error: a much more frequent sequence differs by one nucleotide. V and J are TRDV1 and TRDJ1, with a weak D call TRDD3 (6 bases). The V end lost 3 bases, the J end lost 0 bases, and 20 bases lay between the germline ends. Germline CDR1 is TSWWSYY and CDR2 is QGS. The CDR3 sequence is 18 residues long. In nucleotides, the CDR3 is TGTGCTCTTGGGGATCTCTTGGGGGTGGTCCCCAACACCGATAAACTCATCTTT. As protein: CALGDLLGVVPNTDKLIF.

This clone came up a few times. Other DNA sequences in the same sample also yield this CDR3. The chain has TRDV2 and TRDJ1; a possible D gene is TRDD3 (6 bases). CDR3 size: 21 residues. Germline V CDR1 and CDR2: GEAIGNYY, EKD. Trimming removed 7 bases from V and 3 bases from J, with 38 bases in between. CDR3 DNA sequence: TGTGCCTGCTCACCCGATTCTAATGGGGGTAAGTCTGGGATCGACGCCGATAAACTCATCTTT. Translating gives CACSPDSNGGKSGIDADKLIF.

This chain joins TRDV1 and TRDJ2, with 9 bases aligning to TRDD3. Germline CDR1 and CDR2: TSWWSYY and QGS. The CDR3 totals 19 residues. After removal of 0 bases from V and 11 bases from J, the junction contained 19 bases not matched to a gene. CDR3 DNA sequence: TGTGCTCTTGGGGAACTCAAGCTTCTTCCACTTTCTGGGGGATTCCAACTCTTCTTT. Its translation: CALGELKLLPLSGGFQLFF.

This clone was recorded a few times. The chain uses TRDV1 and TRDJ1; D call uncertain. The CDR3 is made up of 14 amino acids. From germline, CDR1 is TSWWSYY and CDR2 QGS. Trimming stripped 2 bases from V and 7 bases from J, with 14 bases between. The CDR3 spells CALGEYMDLAKLIF. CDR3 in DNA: TGTGCTCTTGGGGAATATATGGACCTGGCTAAACTCATCTTT.